This T cell receptor (beta chain) was recovered during a study of blood T cell repertoires in COVID-19. Study in general: The samples span acute and convalescent COVID-19 from the United States, Italy and Spain. The analysed material was cDNA or gDNA that came from T cells, B-cell-depleted T cells, or PBMCs.

CDR1 is SGHRS, CDR2 YFSETQ, per germline. CDR3 length equals 16 residues. Deletions cut 3 bases from V and 0 bases from J, with 13 bases between. In this sample, this clone turned up a few times. This table comes from immunoSEQ multiplex PCR, and its TCRdb copy is limited to in-frame clones, with some not included. The table has about 240,000 clones, 82% seen once; the top ten hold about 4.4%. This rearrangement joins TRBV5-1 to TRBJ1-3; D call uncertain. Sequencing was performed on peripheral blood. The sequence derives from a woman in her 70s with acute or convalescent COVID-19. This CDR3 reads CASSSLDSSSGNTIYF. CDR3 bases: TGCGCCAGCAGCTCATTAGACTCGAGCTCTGGAAACACCATATATTTT.